The entry that follows covers one T cell receptor (beta chain) sequence. Its target is unknown. Primers for the PCR totalled 60 Vbeta and 13 Jbeta. The table came from immunoSEQ multiplex PCR; TCRdb's copy has only in-frame clones and leaves some out. In the table there are approximately 150,000 clones, 80% of which are singletons. This entry is derived from a study of cytomegalovirus exposure and HLA in healthy donors. Study-wide context: Earlier, 117 million unique TCR beta sequences were recovered from about 170 million T cells by an analysis. Study-level results: CMV antigen specificity was confirmed in vitro for three CMV-associated chains.

The CDR3 spans 15 residues. Germline loops: CDR1 SGHRS, CDR2 YFSETQ. J was trimmed by 3 bases and V by 4 bases; bases with no gene match: 6. Sequencing used PBMCs. This TCR came from a man aged 25 to 40 in good health and CMV-seronegative. This rearrangement joins TRBV5-1 to TRBJ1-5; 8 bases line up with TRBD1. The CDR3 region is CASSTYRGNNQPQHF. DNA for the CDR3: TGCGCCAGCAGCACCTACAGGGGGAACAATCAGCCCCAGCATTTT.